The 30 T cell receptor beta chains in this list originate from one sample, sequenced in a study of T cells of healthy individuals. In TCRdb, the 5' RACE reads were re-called with MiXCR into one record per CDR3 protein. The table has about 63,000 distinct CDR3 sequences, roughly 17% seen once. These receptors all come from a human donor in good health.

In its sample, this clonotype was seen many times. This chain joins TRBV6-2 or TRBV6-3 and TRBJ2-1; TRBD2 is a possible D gene (5 bases). This CDR3 comprises 14 residues. Germline V lookup: CDR1 MNHEY, CDR2 SVGEGT. V lost 2 bases, J lost 7 bases, and 12 bases lay in between. The CDR3 sequence is CASSYGSGRNEQFF. The DNA of the CDR3 is TGTGCCAGCAGTTACGGGAGTGGTCGGAATGAGCAGTTCTTC.

This clonotype came up a few times. CDR3 amino acids: CASSPGQTSTDTQYF. In DNA, the CDR3 is TGTGCCAGCAGCCCCGGACAGACTAGCACAGATACGCAGTATTTT. The chain employs TRBV7-9 and TRBJ2-3; maybe TRBD1 (6 bases). The CDR3 is 15 residues long. V lost 5 bases, J lost 0 bases, and 12 bases lay in between. Germline CDR1 reads SEHNR; CDR2 reads FQNEAQ (reference sequence).

In its sample, this clonotype was seen a few times. The J gene is TRBJ2-7, the V gene TRBV4-2; 10 bases fit TRBD2. The CDR3 is made up of 15 amino acids. Trimming took 4 bases from V and 4 from J; bases not matched to a gene: 7. Germline CDR1 LGHNA, CDR2 YNFKEQ. CDR3 region: CASSRERGGVYEQYF. CDR3 in DNA: TGTGCCAGCAGCCGTGAGCGGGGGGGCGTTTACGAGCAGTACTTC.

This sequence joins TRBV29-1 and TRBJ1-5; TRBD1 agrees at 11 bases. Germline trimming cut 4 bases from V and 5 bases from J; bases unmatched to any gene: 7. Germline lookup yields CDR1 SQVTM and CDR2 ANQGSEA. CDR3 size: 15 residues. The CDR3 sequence: CSVAVGQGADQPQHF. The CDR3 DNA reads as TGCAGCGTTGCTGTCGGACAGGGGGCCGATCAGCCCCAGCATTTT.

In DNA form, the CDR3 reads TGTGCCAGCACCTACCTAGACAGGGATGTGGAGACCCAGTACTTC. Translated: CASTYLDRDVETQYF. This sequence joins TRBV6-5 and TRBJ2-5; 7 bases are a match to TRBD1. This CDR3 has 15 amino acids. Germline CDR1 is MNHEY and CDR2 is SVGAGI. V shed 7 bases and J 5 bases; nucleotides not matched to a gene: 13.

In its sample, this clonotype was seen a few times. The chain links TRBV7-9 to TRBJ1-1; TRBD1 might be the D (5 bases). The V end was cut by 4 bases, the J end by 11 bases, with 11 bases between. The CDR3 spans 11 residues. CDR1 SEHNR and CDR2 FQNEAQ come from the germline V gene (reference sequence). Written as DNA, the CDR3 is TGTGCCAGCAGCTCGGGGGGAGGGGCTTTCTTT. Translating it yields CASSSGGGAFF.

With regard to this clonotype: A much larger clone differs from this one at a single base, so this may be a read error. The chain links TRBV10-3 to TRBJ1-6; TRBD1 agrees at 7 bases. CDR3 size: 16 residues. Germline lookup yields CDR1 ENHRY and CDR2 SYGVKD. This chain's CDR3 is CAISQGVEALGSPLNF. The CDR3 DNA reads TGTGCCATCAGCCAGGGGGTTGAGGCCTTAGGTTCACCCCTCAACTTT.

V and J are TRBV28 and TRBJ2-7; a possible D gene is TRBD2 (5 bases). From germline, CDR1 is MDHEN and CDR2 SYDVKM. The CDR3 is made up of 15 amino acids. The V and J ends lost 3 bases and 5 bases respectively, with 17 bases between them. The DNA for the CDR3 is TGTGCCAGCAGTTTGTTTCTGCCCGGGAACCACGAGCAGTACTTC. Protein: CASSLFLPGNHEQYF.

This clonotype was recorded at least ten times. The chain couples TRBV5-1 to TRBJ1-1, with 10 bases identical to TRBD1. The V and J ends lost 0 bases and 5 bases, in that order; junction bases with no gene match: 1. CDR3 length: 14 residues. The germline V gene has CDR1 SGHRS and CDR2 YFSETQ. CDR3 residues: CASSLGQGATEAFF. The CDR3 DNA follows: TGCGCCAGCAGCTTGGGACAGGGGGCGACTGAAGCTTTCTTT.

The V gene is TRBV7-2, the J gene TRBJ2-7; perhaps TRBD2 as D (5 bases). The CDR3 runs to 16 residues. CDR1 is SGHTA and CDR2 is FQGNSA in the germline V gene. Trimming took 1 base from V and 2 from J, leaving 15 bases between them. CDR3 amino acids: CASSLVGLANTYEQYF. The CDR3 region has the DNA TGTGCCAGCAGCTTAGTGGGTCTAGCCAACACCTACGAGCAGTACTTC.

Of note for this clonotype: Likely a read error: the CDR3 ends without its conserved phenylalanine or tryptophan. This rearrangement joins TRBV6-2 or TRBV6-3 to TRBJ2-1; D not resolved. With 5 bases removed from V and 0 bases from J, the gap between germline ends came to 8 bases. This CDR3 has 14 residues. Germline CDR1 and CDR2: MNHEY and SVGEGT. The CDR3 sequence is CASSALGSYNEQFL. The DNA for the CDR3 is TGTGCCAGCAGTGCACTGGGCTCCTACAATGAGCAGTTCTTA.

This clonotype came up a few times. This chain uses TRBV7-9 with TRBJ2-5; no clear D. Germline CDR1 and CDR2: SEHNR and FQNEAQ (reference sequence). This CDR3 comprises 15 residues. Deletions cut 5 bases from V and 3 bases from J, with 16 bases between. The CDR3, as DNA: TGTGCCAGCAGCCCAGCTACCATAGAGGAAGAGACCCAGTACTTC. This encodes CASSPATIEEETQYF.

This clonotype came up many times. This sequence joins TRBV6-1 and TRBJ1-1; 7 bases align to TRBD1. J was trimmed by 8 bases and V by 4 bases; bases with no gene match: 7. Germline lookup yields CDR1 MNHNS and CDR2 SASEGT. The CDR3 extends over 13 amino acids. The CDR3 coding sequence is TGTGCCAGCAGTGCCGACAGGGCGAGGGAAGCTTTCTTT. Encoded protein: CASSADRAREAFF.

This chain connects TRBV4-3 to TRBJ1-6; D call uncertain. The CDR3 is 16 amino acids. The germline gives CDR1 LGHNA, CDR2 YSLEER. V was cut by 1 base and J by 9 bases, with 16 bases left in between. Here the CDR3 reads CASSQGGLGYGSPLHF. CDR3 nucleotides: TGCGCCAGCAGCCAAGGAGGACTAGGATATGGTTCACCCCTCCACTTT.

The gene calls are TRBV15 and TRBJ1-1; TRBD1 agrees at 7 bases. The V and J ends lost 8 bases and 4 bases, in that order; junction bases with no gene match: 13. This CDR3 is 15 amino acids long. Germline lookup yields CDR1 LNHNV and CDR2 YYDKDF (reference sequence). CDR3 region: CATGTGERGGTEAFF. The CDR3 DNA sequence: TGTGCCACCGGAACAGGGGAAAGAGGGGGCACTGAAGCTTTCTTT.

The V and J genes are TRBV7-9 and TRBJ1-2; D unresolved. V was clipped by 5 bases and J by 10 bases, with 14 bases between them. The CDR3 has 12 amino acids. Germline V gene lookup returns CDR1 SEHNR and CDR2 FQNEAQ (reference sequence). CDR3 DNA: TGTGCCAGCAGCCCAAGGACGGCAACCTACACCTTC. Its translation is CASSPRTATYTF.

The CDR3, as DNA: TGCAGCGTCCAGAGACGAATGAACACTGAAGCTTTCTTT. Encoded protein: CSVQRRMNTEAFF. The V gene is TRBV29-1, the J gene TRBJ1-1; no firm D call. The CDR3 spans 13 residues. Germline lookup yields CDR1 SQVTM and CDR2 ANQGSEA. V was pared by 6 bases and J by 0 bases, with 11 bases between.

This clonotype showed up many times. The V and J genes are TRBV12-3 or TRBV12-4 and TRBJ2-3; TRBD2 agrees at 10 bases. The CDR3 has 15 residues. Trimming at V came to 6 bases and at J to 3 bases, leaving 6 bases not matched to a gene. In nucleotides, the CDR3 is TGTGCCAGCAGCCAGAGGACTAGCGGAACAGATACGCAGTATTTT. Protein product: CASSQRTSGTDTQYF.

The gene calls are TRBV6-4 and TRBJ2-2, with 7 nucleotides matching TRBD2. CDR3 size: 16 residues. In germline, CDR1 is MRHNA, CDR2 SNTAGT. With 0 bases clipped from V and 6 bases from J, the junction kept 7 bases outside the gene matches. The CDR3 sequence is CASSDSSGEGAGELFF. The CDR3 DNA sequence: TGTGCCAGCAGTGACTCCAGCGGGGAAGGGGCCGGGGAGCTGTTTTTT.

This clonotype was picked up a small number of times. This chain links TRBV5-1 with TRBJ2-5; D is ambiguous. CDR3 length: 14 amino acids. The ends were cut back, 0 bases at V and 2 bases at J, with 8 bases in the middle. CDR1 and CDR2 (germline): SGHRS, YFSETQ. CDR3 DNA sequence: TGCGCCAGCAGCTTGGCGCTCAGGCAAGAGACCCAGTACTTC. Residues: CASSLALRQETQYF. The complete variable domain, with remaining parts taken from reference TRBV5-1 and TRBJ2-5, reads KAGVTQTPRYLIKTRGQQVTLSCSPISGHRSVSWYQQTPGQGLQFLFEYFSETQRNKGNFPGRFSGRQFSNSRSEMNVSTLELGDSALYLCASSLALRQETQYFGPGTRLLVL.

CDR3 amino acids: CSATGDSFGSFPDTQYF. The CDR3 DNA is TGCAGTGCTACCGGGGACAGCTTTGGATCATTTCCGGATACGCAGTATTTT. This sequence joins TRBV20-1 and TRBJ2-3; 7 bases align to TRBD1. CDR3 length equals 17 residues. CDR1 is DFQATT, CDR2 SNEGSKA, per germline (reference sequence). Losses at the gene ends were 4 bases for V and 6 bases for J; bases not matched to a gene: 19.

There are a few counts of this clonotype. The chain uses TRBV5-1 and TRBJ2-3; D not resolved. The germline V gene encodes CDR1 SGHRS and CDR2 YFSETQ. This CDR3 comprises 14 residues. The ends were cut back, 0 bases at V and 3 bases at J, with 8 bases in the middle. The CDR3, as DNA: TGCGCCAGCAGCTTGGATGGGGTAACAGATACGCAGTATTTT. Its translation: CASSLDGVTDTQYF.

This clonotype was seen more than once but under ten times. This chain links TRBV9 with TRBJ1-6; the match to TRBD1 covers 9 bases. Trimming at V came to 7 bases and at J to 9 bases, leaving 8 bases not matched to a gene. The CDR3 length is 14 residues. Germline V gene data show CDR1 as SGDLS and CDR2 as YYNGEE. CDR3 sequence: CASGRDRVGSPLHF. In DNA form, the CDR3 reads TGTGCCAGCGGCCGGGACAGGGTGGGTTCACCCCTCCACTTT. The variable domain in full, with the rest retrieved from reference TRBV9 and TRBJ1-6, is DSGVTQTPKHLITATGQRVTLRCSPRSGDLSVYWYQQSLDQGLQFLIQYYNGEERAKGNILERFSAQQFPDLHSELNLSSLELGDSALYFCASGRDRVGSPLHFGNGTRLTVT.

This clonotype was seen at least ten times. The chain is built from TRBV4-1 and TRBJ1-5; 7 bases map to TRBD1. CDR1 and CDR2 from the germline V gene are MGHRA and YSYEKL. CDR3 length equals 15 residues. Trimming at V came to 3 bases and at J to 4 bases, leaving 6 bases not matched to a gene. CDR3 region: CASSQKGARNQPQHF. CDR3 DNA sequence: TGCGCCAGCAGCCAGAAGGGGGCTAGGAATCAGCCCCAGCATTTT.

This clonotype was counted a few times. The CDR3 loop is CASSEDSYSNQPQHF. The DNA for the CDR3 is TGTGCCAGCAGTGAGGACAGCTATAGCAATCAGCCCCAGCATTTT. This rearrangement joins TRBV2 to TRBJ1-5, with a weak D call TRBD1 (6 bases). The CDR3 consists of 15 residues. With 3 bases removed from V and 0 bases from J, the gap between germline ends came to 9 bases. Germline CDR1 and CDR2: SNHLY and FYNNEI.

V is TRBV28 and J is TRBJ1-5; maybe TRBD1 (6 bases). The CDR3 contains 18 residues. Trimming removed 1 base from V and 6 bases from J, with 22 bases in between. Germline V gene sequence: CDR1 MDHEN, CDR2 SYDVKM. The CDR3 nucleotides read TGTGCCAGCAGTTTATTTGGGGACGTCTCAGGGGCTAGTCAGCCCCAGCATTTT. Encoded protein: CASSLFGDVSGASQPQHF. The entire variable domain, with the rest obtained from reference TRBV28 and TRBJ1-5, is as follows: DVKVTQSSRYLVKRTGEKVFLECVQDMDHENMFWYRQDPGLGLRLIYFSYDVKMKEKGDIPEGYSVSREKKERFSLILESASTNQTSMYLCASSLFGDVSGASQPQHFGDGTRLSIL.

This chain connects TRBV6-6 to TRBJ2-5; D may be TRBD2 (6 bases). CDR1 is MNHNY and CDR2 is SVGAGI in the germline V gene (reference sequence). This CDR3 has 14 residues. V lost 9 bases and J lost 2, with 16 bases in between. In DNA, the CDR3 is TGTGCCAGTAATCCCGGGGGAGTACAAGAGACCCAGTACTTC. Its translation is CASNPGGVQETQYF.

This clonotype has ten or more counts. The rearrangement uses TRBV29-1 and TRBJ2-1, with TRBD2 matching over 15 bases. Germline CDR1 SQVTM, CDR2 ANQGSEA. This CDR3 comprises 19 residues. V gave up 0 bases and J gave up 3 bases; unmatched junction bases: 9. CDR3 DNA: TGCAGCGTTGAAGACTGGGGACTAGCGGGAGGAACAAACTACAATGAGCAGTTCTTC. It yields the protein CSVEDWGLAGGTNYNEQFF.

This clonotype came up many times. The J gene is TRBJ1-1, the V gene TRBV18, with TRBD1 matching 7 bases. Germline V gives CDR1 KGHSH, CDR2 LQKENI. This CDR3 spans 17 amino acids. Unmatched junction bases numbered 11, after V lost 3 bases and J lost 1 base. The CDR3 sequence is CASSPSRVGTANTEAFF. CDR3 nucleotides: TGTGCCAGCTCACCTTCCCGGGTGGGGACAGCGAACACTGAAGCTTTCTTT.

This chain connects TRBV12-3 or TRBV12-4 to TRBJ2-2, with 7 bases matching TRBD1. The V segment lost 3 bases and the J segment 1 base; nucleotides outside the gene matches: 2. The CDR3 is 15 residues long. The CDR3, as DNA: TGTGCCAGCAGTTTCCGGGACAGGAACACCGGGGAGCTGTTTTTT. It specifies CASSFRDRNTGELFF.